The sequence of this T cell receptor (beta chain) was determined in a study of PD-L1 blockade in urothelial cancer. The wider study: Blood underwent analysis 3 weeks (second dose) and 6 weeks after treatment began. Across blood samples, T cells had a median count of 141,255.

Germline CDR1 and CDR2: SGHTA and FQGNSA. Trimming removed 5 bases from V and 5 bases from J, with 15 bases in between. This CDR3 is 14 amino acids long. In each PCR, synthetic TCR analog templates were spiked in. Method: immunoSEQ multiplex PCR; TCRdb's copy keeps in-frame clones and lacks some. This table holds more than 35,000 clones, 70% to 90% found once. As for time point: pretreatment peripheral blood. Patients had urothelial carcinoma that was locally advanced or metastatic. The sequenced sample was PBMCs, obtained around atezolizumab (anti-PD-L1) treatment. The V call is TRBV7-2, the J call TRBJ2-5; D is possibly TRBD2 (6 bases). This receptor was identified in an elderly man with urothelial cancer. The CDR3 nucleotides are TGTGCCAGCAGCGACATGGGAGGTCGGGAGACCCAGTACTTC. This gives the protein CASSDMGGRETQYF.